The present T cell receptor (beta chain) was sequenced within a study of blood T cells in healthy people across ages. For the second PCR, which ran for about 7 to 11 cycles, a sample-barcoded 5' primer and a J-beta primer mix were used. TCRdb reanalysed the 5' RACE reads using MiXCR and keeps one entry per CDR3 protein. This sample has 550,000 to 600,000 distinct CDR3 sequences, with roughly 43% found just once. The CDR3 loop spans 18 amino acids. V was pared by 6 bases and J by 7 bases, with 14 bases of the junction left unmatched. Looked up from germline, CDR1 is SGHRS and CDR2 is YFSETQ. This clonotype has just a few counts.

The sequencing input was blood. The receptor comes from an older man in good health. The chain links TRBV5-1 to TRBJ2-1, with TRBD2 identical over 15 bases. The CDR3, as DNA: TGCGCCAGCACCGATCTATGGACTAGCGGGAGGGCCGTTAATGAGCAGTTCTTC. Translated, it gives CASTDLWTSGRAVNEQFF.